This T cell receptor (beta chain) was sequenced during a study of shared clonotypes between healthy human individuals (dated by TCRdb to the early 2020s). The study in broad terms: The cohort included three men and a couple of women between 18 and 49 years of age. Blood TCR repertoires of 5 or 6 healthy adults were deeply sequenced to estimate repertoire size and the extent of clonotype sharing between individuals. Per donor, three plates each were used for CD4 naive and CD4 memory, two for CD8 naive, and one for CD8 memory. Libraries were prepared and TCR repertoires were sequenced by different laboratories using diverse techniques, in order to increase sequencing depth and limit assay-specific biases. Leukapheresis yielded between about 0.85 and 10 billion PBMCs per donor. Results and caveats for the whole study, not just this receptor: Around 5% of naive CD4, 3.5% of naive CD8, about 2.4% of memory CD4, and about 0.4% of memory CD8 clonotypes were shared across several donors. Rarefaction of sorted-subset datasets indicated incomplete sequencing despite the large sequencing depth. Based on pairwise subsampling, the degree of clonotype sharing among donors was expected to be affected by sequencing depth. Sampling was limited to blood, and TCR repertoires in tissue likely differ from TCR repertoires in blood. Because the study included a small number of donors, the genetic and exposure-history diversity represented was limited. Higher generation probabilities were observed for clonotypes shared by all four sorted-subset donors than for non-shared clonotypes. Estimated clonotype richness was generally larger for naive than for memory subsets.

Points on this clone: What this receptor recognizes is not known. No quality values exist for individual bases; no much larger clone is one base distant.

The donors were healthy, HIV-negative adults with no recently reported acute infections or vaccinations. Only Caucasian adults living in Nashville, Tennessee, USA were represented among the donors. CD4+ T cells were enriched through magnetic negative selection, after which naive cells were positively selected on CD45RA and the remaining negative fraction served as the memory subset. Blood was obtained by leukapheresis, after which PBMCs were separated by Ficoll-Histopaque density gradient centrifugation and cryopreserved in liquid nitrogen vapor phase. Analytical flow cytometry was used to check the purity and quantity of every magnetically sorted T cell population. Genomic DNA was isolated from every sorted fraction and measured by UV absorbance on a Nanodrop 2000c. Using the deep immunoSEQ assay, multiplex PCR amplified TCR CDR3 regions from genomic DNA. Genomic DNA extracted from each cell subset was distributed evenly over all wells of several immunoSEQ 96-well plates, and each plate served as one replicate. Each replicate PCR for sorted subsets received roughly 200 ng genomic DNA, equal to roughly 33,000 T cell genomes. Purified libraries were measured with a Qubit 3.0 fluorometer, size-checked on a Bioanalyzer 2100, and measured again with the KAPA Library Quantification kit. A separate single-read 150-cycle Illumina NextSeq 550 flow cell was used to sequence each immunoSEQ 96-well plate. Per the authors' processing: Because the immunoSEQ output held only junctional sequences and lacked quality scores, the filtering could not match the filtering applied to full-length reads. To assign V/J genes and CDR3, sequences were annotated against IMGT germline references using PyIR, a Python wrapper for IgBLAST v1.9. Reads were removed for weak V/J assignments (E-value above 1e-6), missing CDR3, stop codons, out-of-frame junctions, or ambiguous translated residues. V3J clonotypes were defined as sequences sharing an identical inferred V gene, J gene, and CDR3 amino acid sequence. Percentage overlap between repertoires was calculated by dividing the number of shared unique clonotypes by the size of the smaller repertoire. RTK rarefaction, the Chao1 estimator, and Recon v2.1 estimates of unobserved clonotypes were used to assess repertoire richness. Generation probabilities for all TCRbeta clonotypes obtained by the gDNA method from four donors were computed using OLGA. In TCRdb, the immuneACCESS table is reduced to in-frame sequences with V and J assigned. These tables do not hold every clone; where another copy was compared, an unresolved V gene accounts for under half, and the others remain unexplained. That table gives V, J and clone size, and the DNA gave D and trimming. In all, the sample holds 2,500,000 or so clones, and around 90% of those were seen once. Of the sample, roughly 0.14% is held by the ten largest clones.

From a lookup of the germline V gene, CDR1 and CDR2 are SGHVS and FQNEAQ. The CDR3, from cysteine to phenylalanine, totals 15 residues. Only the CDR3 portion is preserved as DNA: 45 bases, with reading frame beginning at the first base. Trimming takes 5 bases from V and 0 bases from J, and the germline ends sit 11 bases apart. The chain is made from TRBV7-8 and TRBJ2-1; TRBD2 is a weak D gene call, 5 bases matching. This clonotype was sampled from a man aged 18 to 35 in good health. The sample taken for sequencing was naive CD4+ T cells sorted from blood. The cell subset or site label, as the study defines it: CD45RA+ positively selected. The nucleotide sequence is TGTGCCAGCAGCCTGGACTTGGTCTCCTACAATGAGCAGTTCTTC. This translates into CASSLDLVSYNEQFF.